Sequencing of this TCR beta chain was carried out in a study of T cell responses to AZD1222 COVID-19 vaccine. V was trimmed by 1 base and J by 12 bases, leaving 16 bases between them. The CDR3 runs to 13 residues. CDR1 and CDR2 (germline): SGHNT, YYREEE (reference sequence). A word on this clone: No antigen is known for it.

Sequencing was performed with immunoSEQ multiplex PCR; in TCRdb, only in-frame clones are kept and a portion is missing. The table includes 100,000 to 120,000 clones, 85% to 95% detected once. Study outcomes and limitations: Donors, mostly white British, included more females; clonal diversity was possibly underestimated. With two AZD1222 doses given, Spike-specific TCR breadth and depth both rose.

The source material was peripheral blood, sampled 28 days after the second AZD1222 dose. The sequence came from an adult who received the AZD1222 COVID-19 vaccine. V and J are TRBV5-4 and TRBJ1-2; D is undetermined. The CDR3 bases are TGTGCCAGCAGCTTGACGGGGTTTGATGGGAACACCTTC. Translation: CASSLTGFDGNTF.